These T cell receptor beta chains were read from a single sample in a study of cytomegalovirus exposure and HLA in healthy donors. The assay was immunoSEQ multiplex PCR, and TCRdb's table has in-frame clones only and misses some. The repertoire includes over 150,000 clones, around 83% of them detected once, and 13% sits in the top ten. Material for sequencing was PBMCs. These receptors were obtained from a woman in her thirties in good health and CMV-seropositive. Each CDR3 is given with its conserved first and last residue. A D gene is named only where the DNA matches it firmly. For some rows the clone size is stated as once, few or many, or as a class when expanded; others skip it.

>TRBV5-6|TRBJ1-5|-|few
TGTGCCAGCAGCTTGGGGGCGCTGGGCAATCAGCCCCAGCATTTT
CASSLGALGNQPQHF
>TRBV7-6|TRBJ2-1|-|-
TGTGCCAGCAGCCGACCGACAACGAATGAGCAGTTCTTC
CASSRPTTNEQFF
>TRBV7-9|TRBJ2-7|-|-
TGTGCCAGCAGCCCCCGGGACATTCCCTACGAGCAGTACTTC
CASSPRDIPYEQYF
>TRBV7-2|TRBJ1-2|-|-
TGTGCCAGCAGCCCCCGGGGATACGGCTACACCTTC
CASSPRGYGYTF
>TRBV5-1|TRBJ2-2|TRBD1|-
TGCGCCAGCAGCCCCTCGGGACAGGGGTACAACACCGGGGAGCTGTTTTTT
CASSPSGQGYNTGELFF
>TRBV2|TRBJ2-7|TRBD1|-
TGTGCCAGCAGGGTTTTGAAGGGACAGGGGGCGTACGAGCAGTACTTC
CASRVLKGQGAYEQYF
>TRBV4-2|TRBJ2-1|-|-
TGTGCCAGCAGCCAAGTGCGTTCGGAGACTCTCCTTAGGGAGCAGTTCTTC
CASSQVRSETLLREQFF
>TRBV5-1|TRBJ2-2|-|-
TGCGCCAGCAGCTGGGGCCCCGCGAACACCGGGGAGCTGTTTTTT
CASSWGPANTGELFF
>TRBV28|TRBJ1-2|TRBD1|-
TGTGCCAGCAGTTCGGGACAGCAAGTATATGGCTACACCTTC
CASSSGQQVYGYTF
>TRBV10-3|TRBJ2-1|TRBD1|-
TGTGCCATCAGGGGGGACAGGGCAAGGCACAATGAGCAGTTCTTC
CAIRGDRARHNEQFF
>TRBV20-1|TRBJ2-7|-|-
TGCAGTGCTAGTCCCGGTTACGAGCAGTACTTC
CSASPGYEQYF
>TRBV9|TRBJ2-1|-|-
TGTGCCAGCAGCGTAGACGGGAACTCCTACAATGAGCAGTTCTTC
CASSVDGNSYNEQFF
>TRBV5-1|TRBJ1-1|-|-
TGCGCCAGCAGCGAGGAGGGGAACACTGAAGCTTTCTTT
CASSEEGNTEAFF
>TRBV27|TRBJ2-3|TRBD2|-
TGTGCCAGCATTGGGACTAGCGGGAGGACAGATACGCAGTATTTT
CASIGTSGRTDTQYF
>TRBV6-6|TRBJ2-1|TRBD2|-
TGTGCCAGCAGTCCGGGACTAGAGCTAAATGAGCAGTTCTTC
CASSPGLELNEQFF
>TRBV2|TRBJ2-7|TRBD2|-
TGTGCCAGCAGGGGGCGGGGGTTCTACGAGCAGTACTTC
CASRGRGFYEQYF